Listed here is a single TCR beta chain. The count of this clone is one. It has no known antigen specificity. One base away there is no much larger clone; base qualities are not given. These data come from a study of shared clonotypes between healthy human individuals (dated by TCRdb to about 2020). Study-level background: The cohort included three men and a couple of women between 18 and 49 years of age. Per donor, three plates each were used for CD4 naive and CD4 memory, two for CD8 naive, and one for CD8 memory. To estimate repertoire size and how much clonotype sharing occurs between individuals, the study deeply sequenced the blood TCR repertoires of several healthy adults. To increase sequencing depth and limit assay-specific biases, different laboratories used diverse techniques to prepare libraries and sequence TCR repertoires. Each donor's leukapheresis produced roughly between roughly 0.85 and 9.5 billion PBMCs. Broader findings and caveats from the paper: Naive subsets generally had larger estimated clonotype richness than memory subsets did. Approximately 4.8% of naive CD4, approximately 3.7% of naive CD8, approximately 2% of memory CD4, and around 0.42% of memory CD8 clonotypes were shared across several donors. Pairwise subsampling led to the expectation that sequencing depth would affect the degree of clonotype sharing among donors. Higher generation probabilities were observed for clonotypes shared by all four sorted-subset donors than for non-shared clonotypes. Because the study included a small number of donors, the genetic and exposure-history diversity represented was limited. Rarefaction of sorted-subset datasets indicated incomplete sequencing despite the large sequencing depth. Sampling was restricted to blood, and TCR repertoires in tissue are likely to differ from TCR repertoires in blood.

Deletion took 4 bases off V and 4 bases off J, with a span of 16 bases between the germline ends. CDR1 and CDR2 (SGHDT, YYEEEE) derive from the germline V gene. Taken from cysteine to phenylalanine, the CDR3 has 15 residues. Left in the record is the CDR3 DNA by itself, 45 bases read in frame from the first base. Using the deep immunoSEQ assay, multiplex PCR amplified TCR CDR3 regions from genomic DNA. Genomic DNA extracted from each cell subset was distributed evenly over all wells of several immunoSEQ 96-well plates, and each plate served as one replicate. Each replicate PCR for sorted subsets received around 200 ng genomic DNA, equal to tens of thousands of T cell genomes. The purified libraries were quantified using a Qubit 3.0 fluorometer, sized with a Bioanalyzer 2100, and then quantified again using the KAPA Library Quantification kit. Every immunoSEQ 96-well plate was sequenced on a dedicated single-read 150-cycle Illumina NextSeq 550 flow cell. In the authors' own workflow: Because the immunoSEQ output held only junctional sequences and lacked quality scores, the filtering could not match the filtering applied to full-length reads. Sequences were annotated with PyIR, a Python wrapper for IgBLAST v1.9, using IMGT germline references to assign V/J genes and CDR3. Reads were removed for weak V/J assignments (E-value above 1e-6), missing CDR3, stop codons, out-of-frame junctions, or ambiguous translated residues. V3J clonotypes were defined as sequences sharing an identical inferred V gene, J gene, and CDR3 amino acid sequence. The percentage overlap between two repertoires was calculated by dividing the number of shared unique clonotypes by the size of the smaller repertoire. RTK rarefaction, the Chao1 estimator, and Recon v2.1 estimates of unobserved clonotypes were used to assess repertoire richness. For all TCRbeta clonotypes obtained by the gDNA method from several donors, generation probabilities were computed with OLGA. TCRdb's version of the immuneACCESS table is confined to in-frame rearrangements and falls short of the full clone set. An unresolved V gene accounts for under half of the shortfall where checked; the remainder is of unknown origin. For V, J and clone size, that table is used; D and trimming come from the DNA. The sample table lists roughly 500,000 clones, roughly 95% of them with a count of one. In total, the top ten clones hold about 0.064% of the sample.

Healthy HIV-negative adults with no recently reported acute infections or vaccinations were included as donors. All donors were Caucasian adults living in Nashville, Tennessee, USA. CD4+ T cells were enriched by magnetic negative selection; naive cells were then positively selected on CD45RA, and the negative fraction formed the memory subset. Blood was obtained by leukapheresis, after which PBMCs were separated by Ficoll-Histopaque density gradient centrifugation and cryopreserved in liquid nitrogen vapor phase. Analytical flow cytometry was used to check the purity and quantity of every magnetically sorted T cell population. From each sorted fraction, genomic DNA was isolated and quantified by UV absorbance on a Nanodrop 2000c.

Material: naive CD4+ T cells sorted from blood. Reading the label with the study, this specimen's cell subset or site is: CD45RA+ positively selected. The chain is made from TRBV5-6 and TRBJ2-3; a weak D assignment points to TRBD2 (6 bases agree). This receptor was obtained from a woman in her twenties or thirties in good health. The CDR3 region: CASSGRDWSSDTQYF. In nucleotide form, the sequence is TGTGCCAGCAGCGGCCGGGACTGGAGTTCAGATACGCAGTATTTT.